Each of the 9 T cell receptor beta chains below was sequenced from the same sample in a study of OX40 agonist ivuxolimab in advanced cancers. The data were produced by immunoSEQ multiplex PCR, yet TCRdb's version contains in-frame clones alone and is incomplete. This sample has around 72,000 clones, with 80% to 95% found just once. Sequences were derived from CD4+ or CD8+ T cells sorted from blood, sampled in a trial of the OX40 agonist ivuxolimab. These receptors came from an adult with an advanced solid tumor such as melanoma, head and neck, liver or kidney cancer.

This clone was counted a single time. The chain has TRBV5-6 and TRBJ1-1; tentative D call: TRBD1 (6 bases). The germline V and J ends were trimmed by 4 bases and 6 bases, with 19 bases remaining between them. The CDR3 sequence is 15 residues long. CDR1 SGHDT and CDR2 YYEEEE come from the germline V gene. CDR3 nucleotides: TGTGCCAGCAGCCCCGTTCGGGGGGCTCTCGCTGAAGCTTTCTTT. It specifies CASSPVRGALAEAFF.

The chain employs TRBV6-6 and TRBJ2-7, with TRBD1 matching 7 bases. The CDR3 spans 15 residues. V shed 5 bases and J 0 bases; nucleotides not matched to a gene: 7. Germline lookup yields CDR1 MNHNY and CDR2 SVGAGI (reference sequence). CDR3: CASSQGQSPSYEQYF. Written as DNA, the CDR3 is TGTGCCAGCAGTCAGGGACAGTCGCCCTCCTACGAGCAGTACTTC.

This sequence joins TRBV12-5 and TRBJ2-1, with TRBD2 matching over 9 bases. With V trimmed by 0 bases and J by 5 bases, 11 bases remained unmatched. The CDR3 is 18 residues long. Germline V CDR1 and CDR2: LGHNT, FRNRAP. CDR3 bases: TGTGCTAGTGGTTTGGTACAGGCAGCGGGAGGAGTGGACAATGAGCAGTTCTTC. Translated: CASGLVQAAGGVDNEQFF.

The V call is TRBV10-3, the J call TRBJ2-7, with 11 bases lining up with TRBD2. CDR3 length equals 12 residues. Per the germline V gene, CDR1 is ENHRY and CDR2 is SYGVKD. Losses at the gene ends were 10 bases for V and 5 bases for J; bases not matched to a gene: 4. The DNA of the CDR3 is TGTGCCACCTTAGCGGGAGGGAACGAGCAGTACTTC. Amino acid sequence: CATLAGGNEQYF.

J is TRBJ2-3 and V is TRBV7-2; TRBD2 agrees at 12 bases. The CDR3 sequence is 14 residues long. J lost 5 bases, V lost 4 bases, and 1 base had no gene match. Per germline, CDR1 SGHTA and CDR2 FQGNSA. The CDR3 coding sequence is TGTGCCAGCAGCTCTAGCGGGGGGGTAGATACGCAGTATTTT. Amino acids: CASSSSGGVDTQYF. The complete variable domain, with remaining parts taken from reference TRBV7-2 and TRBJ2-3, reads GAGVSQSPSNKVTEKGKDVELRCDPISGHTALYWYRQSLGQGLEFLIYFQGNSAPDKSGLPSDRFSAERTGGSVSTLTIQRTQQEDSAVYLCASSSSGGVDTQYFGPGTRLTVL.

The CDR3: CASSTTDANYGYTF. The CDR3, as DNA: TGTGCCAGCAGCACTACCGATGCAAACTATGGCTACACCTTC. The chain joins TRBV28 to TRBJ1-2; D is unresolved. The V gene lost 6 bases and the J gene lost 2 bases, with 13 bases spanning the gap. The CDR3 runs 14 residues. CDR1 and CDR2 (germline): MDHEN, SYDVKM.

This chain uses TRBV5-1 with TRBJ2-5; 13 bases line up with TRBD2. Germline-derived CDR1 and CDR2 are SGHRS and YFSETQ. The CDR3 contains 17 residues. V was clipped by 0 bases and J by 0 bases; unmatched bases: 2. CDR3 sequence (DNA): TGCGCCAGCAGCTTGGAGGGACTAGCGGGGAACCAAGAGACCCAGTACTTC. This sequence encodes CASSLEGLAGNQETQYF.

The rearrangement links TRBV19 to TRBJ1-5, with TRBD1 as a possible D gene (5 bases). Germline-derived CDR1 and CDR2 are LNHDA and SQIVND (reference sequence). V was trimmed by 3 bases and J by 5 bases, leaving 17 bases between them. This CDR3 has 16 amino acids. Here the CDR3 reads CASSIVGEGRDQPQHF. For the CDR3, the DNA is TGTGCCAGTAGTATTGTGGGGGAAGGGAGGGATCAGCCCCAGCATTTT. The full variable domain, rest sourced from reference TRBV19 and TRBJ1-5, is DGGITQSPKYLFRKEGQNVTLSCEQNLNHDAMYWYRQDPGQGLRLIYYSQIVNDFQKGDIAEGYSVSREKKESFPLTVTSAQKNPTAFYLCASSIVGEGRDQPQHFGDGTRLSIL.

V is TRBV5-1 and J is TRBJ2-3; a weak D match, TRBD2 (5 bases). Trimming shortened V by 1 base and J by 4 bases, and 13 bases separated the two germline ends. Germline-derived CDR1 and CDR2 are SGHRS and YFSETQ. The CDR3 length is 15 residues. The CDR3 is CASSLQRPPADTQYF. Here the CDR3 DNA reads TGCGCCAGCAGCTTGCAGCGGCCCCCCGCAGATACGCAGTATTTT.